A single sample gave rise to the 22 T cell receptor beta chains below, sequenced in a study of cytomegalovirus exposure and HLA in healthy donors. The PCR was carried out with 60 Vbeta primers and 13 Jbeta primers. TCRdb's table, derived via immunoSEQ multiplex PCR, lists solely in-frame clones and lacks some. In the table there are more than 150,000 clones, approximately 83% of which are singletons. The sequenced material came from PBMCs. The receptor source for this set is a woman younger than 35 in good health and CMV-seronegative.

The rearrangement uses TRBV28 and TRBJ1-5; 9 nucleotides agree with TRBD1. The germline gives CDR1 MDHEN, CDR2 SYDVKM. Unmatched junction bases numbered 6, after V lost 5 bases and J lost 7 bases. This CDR3 contains 14 residues. The CDR3 region has the DNA TGTGCCAGCAGTCCGGGACAGGGTGGACAGCCCCAGCATTTT. Translated, it gives CASSPGQGGQPQHF. The variable domain in full, with the rest retrieved from reference TRBV28 and TRBJ1-5, is DVKVTQSSRYLVKRTGEKVFLECVQDMDHENMFWYRQDPGLGLRLIYFSYDVKMKEKGDIPEGYSVSREKKERFSLILESASTNQTSMYLCASSPGQGGQPQHFGDGTRLSIL.

This chain uses TRBV5-6 with TRBJ1-2, with a possible D match to TRBD1 (5 bases). Trimming cost V 3 bases and J 4 bases, with 13 bases left between them. Germline V gives CDR1 SGHDT, CDR2 YYEEEE. The CDR3 consists of 14 residues. CDR3 in amino acids: CASSSNPGGYGYTF. In DNA form, the CDR3 reads TGTGCCAGCAGCTCCAATCCCGGGGGCTATGGCTACACCTTC.

V is TRBV7-6 and J is TRBJ2-2, with 8 positions matching TRBD2. This CDR3 is 16 amino acids long. CDR1 and CDR2 (germline): SGHVS, FNYEAQ. The V and J ends lost 5 bases and 6 bases, in that order; junction bases with no gene match: 11. The CDR3 DNA sequence: TGTGCCAGCAGCACGGACGGGGGACTAGGGGCCGGGGAGCTGTTTTTT. Translation gives CASSTDGGLGAGELFF. Complete variable domain (other parts from reference TRBV7-6 and TRBJ2-2): GAGVSQSPRYKVTKRGQDVALRCDPISGHVSLYWYRQALGQGPEFLTYFNYEAQQDKSGLPNDRFSAERPEGSISTLTIQRTEQRDSAMYRCASSTDGGLGAGELFFGEGSRLTVL.

This chain links TRBV5-1 with TRBJ1-1; D is perhaps TRBD1 (5 bases). The CDR3 length is 14 residues. CDR1 is SGHRS and CDR2 is YFSETQ in the germline V gene. V lost 7 bases and J lost 1, with 14 bases in between. Here the CDR3 reads CASAESTANTEAFF. The CDR3 coding sequence is TGCGCCAGCGCCGAATCGACAGCGAACACTGAAGCTTTCTTT.

This chain connects TRBV5-1 to TRBJ1-2, with 7 bases aligning to TRBD1. Unmatched junction bases numbered 11, after V lost 4 bases and J lost 5 bases. The CDR3 runs 15 residues. From germline, CDR1 is SGHRS and CDR2 YFSETQ. CDR3 region: CASSITGTDSYGYTF. In DNA form, the CDR3 reads TGCGCCAGCAGCATAACCGGGACAGACTCTTATGGCTACACCTTC. The full variable domain, completed using reference TRBV5-1 and TRBJ1-2, is KAGVTQTPRYLIKTRGQQVTLSCSPISGHRSVSWYQQTPGQGLQFLFEYFSETQRNKGNFPGRFSGRQFSNSRSEMNVSTLELGDSALYLCASSITGTDSYGYTFGSGTRLTVV.

The chain combines TRBV29-1 with TRBJ1-3; D unclear. The V end was cut by 4 bases, the J end by 0 bases, with 22 bases between. The germline V gene has CDR1 SQVTM and CDR2 ANQGSEA. This CDR3 contains 18 residues. The CDR3 here is CSVVEADTWGGSGNTIYF. For the CDR3, the DNA is TGCAGCGTTGTTGAGGCAGACACCTGGGGAGGCTCTGGAAACACCATATATTTT.

The rearrangement links TRBV29-1 to TRBJ1-2; D perhaps matches TRBD1 (6 bases). With 8 bases removed from V and 2 bases from J, the gap between germline ends came to 15 bases. The CDR3 covers 13 residues. Germline CDR1 and CDR2: SQVTM and ANQGSEA. The CDR3 DNA is TGCAGCCCCAAGGGGGTAGGGAACTATGGCTACACCTTC. It yields the protein CSPKGVGNYGYTF.

V and J are TRBV28 and TRBJ1-2; D unresolved. The CDR3 length is 12 residues. Trimming took 5 bases from V and 8 from J, leaving 12 bases between them. Germline CDR1 is MDHEN and CDR2 is SYDVKM. CDR3 sequence (DNA): TGTGCCAGCAGTCTTGATATCAGGGGCTACACCTTC. It specifies CASSLDIRGYTF.

The chain joins TRBV15 to TRBJ2-7; 9 nucleotides align to TRBD1. The CDR3 covers 16 residues. Looked up from germline, CDR1 is LNHNV and CDR2 is YYDKDF (reference sequence). Trimming took 1 base from V and 2 from J; bases not matched to a gene: 6. The CDR3 nucleotides are TGTGCCACCAGCAGAGTATGGACAGGGGTAGCCTACGAGCAGTACTTC. Residues: CATSRVWTGVAYEQYF.

This clone appeared a single time. V usage is TRBV9 and J usage is TRBJ2-5; no definite D call. Trimming shortened V by 0 bases and J by 1 base, and 7 bases separated the two germline ends. The germline CDR1 and CDR2 sequences are SGDLS and YYNGEE. The length of the CDR3 is 14 residues. The chain's CDR3 is CASSVGAPQETQYF. The CDR3 nucleotides are TGTGCCAGCAGCGTAGGAGCGCCCCAAGAGACCCAGTACTTC.

This chain connects TRBV28 to TRBJ2-3; 15 bases align to TRBD2. Looked up from germline, CDR1 is MDHEN and CDR2 is SYDVKM. The ends lost 5 bases at V and 5 bases at J; junction bases unmatched: 14. The CDR3 spans 19 residues. This CDR3 reads CASSPPHPGLAGGRDTQYF. DNA of the CDR3: TGTGCCAGCAGTCCACCCCACCCCGGACTAGCGGGGGGGCGAGATACGCAGTATTTT. The variable domain in full, with the rest retrieved from reference TRBV28 and TRBJ2-3, is DVKVTQSSRYLVKRTGEKVFLECVQDMDHENMFWYRQDPGLGLRLIYFSYDVKMKEKGDIPEGYSVSREKKERFSLILESASTNQTSMYLCASSPPHPGLAGGRDTQYFGPGTRLTVL.

This clone has a handful of counts. This chain uses TRBV11-2 with TRBJ2-1; D not resolved. There are 15 residues in the CDR3. Germline V lookup: CDR1 SGHAT, CDR2 FQNNGV. Trimming left V 0 bases short and J 4 bases short, with 10 bases between. The CDR3 region is CASSLEHGYYNEQFF. The DNA of the CDR3 is TGTGCCAGCAGCTTAGAACACGGGTATTACAATGAGCAGTTCTTC.

The chain carries TRBV11-3 and TRBJ1-2, with TRBD1 matching 12 bases. The trim removed 5 bases at V and 4 bases at J, leaving 5 bases unmatched. This CDR3 has 15 amino acids. Per the germline V gene, CDR1 is SGHNT and CDR2 is YENEEA. The CDR3 DNA reads as TGTGCCAGCAGCCCCGGGACAGGGGGCGTCTATGGCTACACCTTC. Protein sequence: CASSPGTGGVYGYTF.

This clone has a single count. The chain uses TRBV10-3 and TRBJ2-5; the match to TRBD1 covers 7 bases. CDR3 length: 16 amino acids. V shed 5 bases and J 0 bases; nucleotides not matched to a gene: 9. The V gene's germline CDR1 is ENHRY and CDR2 SYGVKD. CDR3 DNA: TGTGCCATCAGTAAAGAGGGGGCCAAGTACCAAGAGACCCAGTACTTC. The encoded protein is CAISKEGAKYQETQYF.

The chain links TRBV25-1 to TRBJ2-1; 8 bases are a match to TRBD2. Germline V gives CDR1 MGHDK, CDR2 SYGVNS. The junction had 7 bases not matched to a gene; V was cut back by 9 bases and J by 0 bases. The CDR3 covers 15 residues. The CDR3 sequence: CASRGGQSSYNEQFF. The CDR3 coding sequence is TGTGCCAGTCGGGGGGGCCAGAGCTCCTACAATGAGCAGTTCTTC.

This clone has only one observation. The chain uses TRBV11-2 and TRBJ1-3; D is perhaps TRBD1 (5 bases). Deletions cut 8 bases from V and 1 base from J, with 9 bases between. The CDR3 contains 13 residues. The germline CDR1 and CDR2 sequences are SGHAT and FQNNGV. This CDR3 is CASRGVSGNTIYF. The DNA for the CDR3 is TGTGCCAGCCGGGGGGTATCTGGAAACACCATATATTTT.

This chain connects TRBV11-2 to TRBJ2-7; 8 nucleotides line up with TRBD2. The V and J ends lost 1 base and 3 bases, in that order; junction bases with no gene match: 5. The CDR3 length is 15 residues. Germline V CDR1 and CDR2: SGHAT, FQNNGV. The CDR3 sequence: CASSLVQRGSYEQYF. In DNA, the CDR3 is TGTGCCAGCAGCTTAGTCCAGCGGGGGAGCTACGAGCAGTACTTC.

V gene TRBV27 combines with J gene TRBJ1-5, with D unresolved. The CDR3 is made up of 13 amino acids. CDR1 and CDR2 from the germline V gene are MNHEY and SMNVEV (reference sequence). Trimming removed 8 bases at V and 3 bases at J, with 11 bases between. The CDR3 protein is CASRREVNQPQHF. CDR3 bases: TGTGCCAGCCGCCGGGAGGTCAATCAGCCCCAGCATTTT.

The CDR3 nucleotides are TGTGCCAGCAGGGGCAGCGGGGGCCCCACCGGGGAGCTGTTTTTT. The encoded protein is CASRGSGGPTGELFF. The V and J genes are TRBV2 and TRBJ2-2, with 8 bases that match TRBD2. CDR1 is SNHLY, CDR2 FYNNEI, per germline. Trimming removed 6 bases from V and 4 bases from J; junction bases left unmatched: 7. The CDR3 loop spans 15 amino acids.

This clone was picked up one time. The rearrangement links TRBV6-5 to TRBJ1-3; the D gene is possibly TRBD1 (6 bases). This CDR3 has 13 amino acids. Trimming stripped 5 bases from V and 16 bases from J, with 21 bases between. Germline-derived CDR1 and CDR2 are MNHEY and SVGAGI. The CDR3 region is CASSETHRDLLYF. Written as DNA, the CDR3 is TGTGCCAGCAGTGAAACGCACAGGGATCTTCTTTATTTT.

This chain uses TRBV6-5 with TRBJ1-2, with D unresolved. V shed 10 bases and J shed 6 bases, with 12 bases lying between them. The CDR3 has 11 residues. Germline V lookup: CDR1 MNHEY, CDR2 SVGAGI. The CDR3 sequence is CATRRRDGYTF. CDR3 coding DNA: TGTGCCACACGGAGACGGGATGGCTACACCTTC.

The J gene is TRBJ1-3, the V gene TRBV19, with 7 bases that match TRBD1. V lost 5 bases, J lost 2 bases, and 18 bases stayed unmatched. Germline V CDR1 and CDR2: LNHDA, SQIVND (reference sequence). The CDR3 has 19 amino acids. The CDR3 DNA reads as TGTGCCAGTAGTCCCCGTCGACAGGGCCTTTTCCTAACTGGAAACACCATATATTTT. Translating it yields CASSPRRQGLFLTGNTIYF.